This TCR beta chain originates from a study of radiotherapy plus CTLA-4 blockade in lung cancer. Data came from immunoSEQ multiplex PCR; TCRdb stores just in-frame clones and leaves some out. Among 70,000 to 90,000 clones listed, roughly 78% were seen once. V was clipped by 7 bases and J by 11 bases, with 18 bases between them. Looked up from germline, CDR1 is MNHEY and CDR2 is SMNVEV (reference sequence). This CDR3 spans 14 amino acids. The clonotype comes from a human donor with non-small cell lung cancer who had a complete response to radiotherapy plus ipilimumab. The sequencing used peripheral blood, collected from a patient treated with radiotherapy plus ipilimumab. The chain employs TRBV27 and TRBJ1-6; possibly TRBD1 for D (5 bases). In DNA, the CDR3 is TGTGCCAGCACCACGGGGGGGGAGAGGCCACCCCTCCACTTT. Protein product: CASTTGGERPPLHF.